The next 25 T cell receptor beta chains were all read from a single sample in a study of T cell responses to AZD1222 COVID-19 vaccine. The repertoire was sequenced with immunoSEQ multiplex PCR; TCRdb's copy has only in-frame clones and lacks some. The top ten clones hold roughly 4.8% of a sample with about 77,000 clones, more than 90% of them seen once. Material: peripheral blood, obtained 28 days after the second AZD1222 dose. The origin of the receptors is an adult who received the AZD1222 COVID-19 vaccine.

The chain is built from TRBV28 and TRBJ2-2; 7 positions agree with TRBD1. This CDR3 contains 16 residues. After removal of 5 bases from V and 4 bases from J, the junction contained 10 bases not matched to a gene. Germline V gives CDR1 MDHEN, CDR2 SYDVKM. In DNA, the CDR3 is TGTGCCAGCAGTGACCAACGGGGACAGCTCACCGGGGAGCTGTTTTTT. Its protein is CASSDQRGQLTGELFF.

The gene calls are TRBV5-8 and TRBJ2-2; TRBD2 is a possible D gene (6 bases). The CDR3 covers 15 residues. CDR1 is SGHTS, CDR2 YDEGEE, per germline. Trimming left V 4 bases short and J 2 bases short, with 12 bases between. DNA of the CDR3: TGTGCCAGCAGCCGTAGCGGCCTAAACACCGGGGAGCTGTTTTTT. Its translation is CASSRSGLNTGELFF.

This clone is a singleton in its sample. The chain employs TRBV7-2 and TRBJ1-1; no reliable D call. V dropped 5 bases and J dropped 2 bases, with 12 bases sitting between them. This CDR3 spans 14 amino acids. CDR1 and CDR2 (germline): SGHTA, FQGNSA. DNA of the CDR3: TGTGCCAGCAGCGTACGGACGGGTAACACTGAAGCTTTCTTT. Translating it yields CASSVRTGNTEAFF.

This sequence joins TRBV4-3 and TRBJ2-1; a possible D gene is TRBD2 (6 bases). The CDR3 has 16 amino acids. Germline lookup yields CDR1 LGHNA and CDR2 YSLEER. Trimming cost V 0 bases and J 5 bases, with 14 bases left between them. The CDR3 loop reads CASSQEFSGVNNEQFF. In DNA form, the CDR3 reads TGCGCCAGCAGCCAAGAGTTTTCGGGAGTCAACAATGAGCAGTTCTTC.

The rearrangement links TRBV28 to TRBJ1-2, with 9 nucleotides matching TRBD1. The CDR3 contains 14 residues. V lost 5 bases, J lost 9 bases, and 10 bases stayed unmatched. Germline V gene sequence: CDR1 MDHEN, CDR2 SYDVKM. The CDR3 loop reads CASSARDRDLRYTF. In DNA form, the CDR3 reads TGTGCCAGCAGTGCCCGGGACAGGGATTTGCGCTACACCTTC.

V and J are TRBV10-3 and TRBJ1-2; no definite D call. CDR3 size: 14 residues. The V and J ends lost 0 bases and 4 bases respectively, with 9 bases between them. Germline V CDR1 and CDR2: ENHRY, SYGVKD. CDR3 in amino acids: CAISESLGPYGYTF. The CDR3, as DNA: TGTGCCATCAGTGAGTCGCTAGGGCCCTATGGCTACACCTTC.

The rearrangement uses TRBV28 and TRBJ2-7; 12 nucleotides agree with TRBD1. The CDR3 loop spans 15 amino acids. J was trimmed by 9 bases and V by 6 bases; bases with no gene match: 12. The germline CDR1 and CDR2 sequences are MDHEN and SYDVKM. CDR3 loop: CASSGSGTGGVGQYF. In DNA form, the CDR3 reads TGTGCCAGCAGCGGGTCCGGGACAGGGGGCGTCGGGCAGTACTTC.

This chain connects TRBV9 to TRBJ2-6; tentatively, D is TRBD1 (6 bases). The V gene lost 3 bases and the J gene lost 2 bases, with 12 bases spanning the gap. CDR1 is SGDLS, CDR2 YYNGEE, per germline. This CDR3 has 16 amino acids. CDR3 residues: CASSAGPGAGANVLTF. CDR3 nucleotide sequence: TGTGCCAGCAGCGCCGGCCCAGGGGCTGGGGCCAACGTCCTGACTTTC. Looking up the rest from reference TRBV9 and TRBJ2-6 gives the full variable domain: DSGVTQTPKHLITATGQRVTLRCSPRSGDLSVYWYQQSLDQGLQFLIQYYNGEERAKGNILERFSAQQFPDLHSELNLSSLELGDSALYFCASSAGPGAGANVLTFGAGSRLTVL.

The genes are TRBV27 and TRBJ2-1; D is unclear. Germline loops: CDR1 MNHEY, CDR2 SMNVEV (reference sequence). This CDR3 contains 14 residues. Deletions cut 2 bases from V and 9 bases from J, with 14 bases between. The CDR3 is CASSLSQSRGEQFF. The CDR3 DNA reads as TGTGCCAGCAGTTTAAGCCAAAGCAGAGGTGAGCAGTTCTTC.

V is TRBV19 and J is TRBJ2-7; D uncertain. Germline V gives CDR1 LNHDA, CDR2 SQIVND (reference sequence). Trimming pared 1 base from V and 0 bases from J, leaving 10 bases between. This CDR3 region has 15 residues. CDR3 in amino acids: CASSIGSPASYEQYF. DNA of the CDR3: TGTGCCAGTAGTATAGGTTCTCCTGCCTCCTACGAGCAGTACTTC.

The chain employs TRBV5-8 and TRBJ1-1; D remains unclear. Looked up from germline, CDR1 is SGHTS and CDR2 is YDEGEE. The CDR3 sequence is 14 residues long. V lost 5 bases and J 4 bases, leaving 15 bases between the germline ends. Written as DNA, the CDR3 is TGTGCCAGCAGGGCCAGGATGACGGGCACTGAAGCTTTCTTT. This encodes CASRARMTGTEAFF.

The chain uses TRBV19 and TRBJ1-5; 8 bases fit TRBD1. The CDR3 is made up of 14 amino acids. The germline gives CDR1 LNHDA, CDR2 SQIVND (reference sequence). The ends lost 5 bases at V and 6 bases at J; junction bases unmatched: 6. The CDR3 region has the DNA TGTGCCAGTAGTGCCCGGACAGGGAGTCAGCCCCAGCATTTT. This sequence encodes CASSARTGSQPQHF.

As concerns this clone: One end of the junction does not line up with germline, which may come from a read error. CDR3 nucleotides: TGTGCCAGCACTTACAGGACAGGGAGGCATGGCTACACCTTC. As protein: CASTYRTGRHGYTF. This chain joins TRBV6-5 and TRBJ1-2; 8 bases line up with TRBD1. The CDR3 contains 14 residues. Germline V gene data show CDR1 as MNHEY and CDR2 as SVGAGI.

This chain links TRBV5-6 with TRBJ1-2; D not resolved. The CDR3 spans 12 residues. The germline V and J ends were trimmed by 5 bases and 8 bases, with 13 bases remaining between them. Germline V gives CDR1 SGHDT, CDR2 YYEEEE. The CDR3 here is CASRGPGRGYTF. CDR3 nucleotides: TGTGCCAGCAGGGGCCCGGGGAGGGGCTACACCTTC.

DNA for the CDR3: TGTGCCAGCAGCCCCGCCGGGACACGGTTCGGCTACACCTTC. It encodes CASSPAGTRFGYTF. The chain joins TRBV7-2 to TRBJ1-2, with D possibly being TRBD1 (6 bases). The germline V gene has CDR1 SGHTA and CDR2 FQGNSA. V lost 5 bases to trimming and J lost 8 bases, with 18 bases between them. The CDR3 is made up of 14 amino acids.

The chain joins TRBV6-1 to TRBJ1-2; TRBD1 might be the D (5 bases). This CDR3 is built from 14 residues. Trimming removed 3 bases at V and 7 bases at J, with 15 bases between. Germline V gene data show CDR1 as MNHNS and CDR2 as SASEGT. The DNA of the CDR3 is TGTGCCAGCAGTGACGACACGGGGCGATTTGGCTACACCTTC. It specifies CASSDDTGRFGYTF.

This clone was seen just once. DNA for the CDR3: TGTGCCACCAGTGAGGGGGACAGGGGAATCTATGGCTACACCTTC. It translates to CATSEGDRGIYGYTF. The gene calls are TRBV24-1 and TRBJ1-2; TRBD1 agrees at 10 bases. This CDR3 is 15 amino acids long. Germline lookup yields CDR1 KGHDR and CDR2 SFDVKD. After removal of 4 bases from V and 4 bases from J, the junction contained 5 bases not matched to a gene.

The V call is TRBV6-4, the J call TRBJ1-1; TRBD1 matches at 7 bases. CDR1 and CDR2 (germline): MRHNA, SNTAGT. Unmatched junction bases numbered 1, after V lost 2 bases and J lost 1 base. The length of the CDR3 is 14 residues. As DNA, the CDR3 is TGTGCCAGCAGTGACGGGACAGCGAACACTGAAGCTTTCTTT. Encoded protein: CASSDGTANTEAFF.

The chain employs TRBV14 and TRBJ1-5; D is uncertain. The germline V gene has CDR1 SGHDN and CDR2 FVKESK. The CDR3 is 13 amino acids. V was cut by 0 bases and J by 5 bases, with 5 bases left in between. The CDR3, as DNA: TGTGCCAGCAGCCAAGACAGGTATCAGCCCCAGCATTTT. This translates into CASSQDRYQPQHF. Filled out from reference TRBV14 and TRBJ1-5, the complete variable domain reads EAGVTQFPSHSVIEKGQTVTLRCDPISGHDNLYWYRRVMGKEIKFLLHFVKESKQDESGMPNNRFLAERTGGTYSTLKVQPAELEDSGVYFCASSQDRYQPQHFGDGTRLSIL.

The chain couples TRBV12-3 or TRBV12-4 to TRBJ1-5; D might be TRBD1 (5 bases). The CDR3 length is 13 residues. The V end was cut by 3 bases, the J end by 6 bases, with 9 bases between. Written as DNA, the CDR3 is TGTGCCAGCAGTTTGACGAGGGGTCAGCCCCAGCATTTT. Translation: CASSLTRGQPQHF.

The rearrangement links TRBV6-5 to TRBJ2-1; a weak D match, TRBD2 (6 bases). Trimming pared 0 bases from V and 7 bases from J, leaving 10 bases between. The CDR3 is made up of 14 amino acids. Looked up from germline, CDR1 is MNHEY and CDR2 is SVGAGI. The CDR3 DNA sequence: TGTGCCAGCAGTTACTCGGTAGCGGAGAATGAGCAGTTCTTC. This encodes CASSYSVAENEQFF.

The J gene is TRBJ2-7, the V gene TRBV28; 13 bases are a match to TRBD2. The V segment lost 11 bases and the J segment 7 bases; nucleotides outside the gene matches: 5. Germline lookup yields CDR1 MDHEN and CDR2 SYDVKM. CDR3 size: 12 residues. This CDR3 is CASGLAGVEQYF. CDR3 DNA: TGTGCCTCCGGACTAGCGGGAGTTGAGCAGTACTTC.

The rearrangement links TRBV6-6 to TRBJ1-5; D is possibly TRBD1 (6 bases). The CDR3 loop spans 14 amino acids. Germline V gene sequence: CDR1 MNHNY, CDR2 SVGAGI (reference sequence). The V and J ends lost 3 bases and 7 bases respectively, with 13 bases between them. Here the CDR3 reads CASSYPDRTQPQHF. CDR3 nucleotide sequence: TGTGCCAGCAGTTATCCCGACAGGACCCAGCCCCAGCATTTT.

The chain employs TRBV19 and TRBJ2-2, with a tentative D call TRBD2 (6 bases). The CDR3 runs 14 residues. Per germline, CDR1 LNHDA and CDR2 SQIVND (reference sequence). Trimming removed 7 bases from V and 3 bases from J, with 12 bases in between. The chain's CDR3 is CASKPGTHTGELFF. CDR3 nucleotides: TGTGCCAGTAAACCCGGGACTCACACCGGGGAGCTGTTTTTT.

The chain is built from TRBV12-2 and TRBJ2-7; the DNA was not used to check the table's D call, TRBD2. TRBV12-2 is given as a pseudogene. The CDR3 spans 17 residues. CDR3 in DNA: TGTGCAAGTCGCTTATGGTCTGAGGGTTACTTCTCCTACGAGCAGTACTTC. This sequence encodes CASRLWSEGYFSYEQYF.